These 30 T cell receptor beta chains share one sample of origin, sequenced in a study of T cell responses to AZD1222 COVID-19 vaccine. The repertoire was sequenced with immunoSEQ multiplex PCR; TCRdb's copy has only in-frame clones and lacks some. The repertoire holds some 100,000 clones, with 90% to 95% as singletons. The specimen was peripheral blood, collected on day 0 of AZD1222 vaccination. Source of these receptors: an adult in good health.

The rearrangement joins TRBV3-1 (or the pseudogene TRBV3-2) to TRBJ1-2; 9 nucleotides match TRBD1. V lost 4 bases, J lost 10 bases, and 7 bases stayed unmatched. The CDR3 has 13 residues. Germline V lookup: CDR1 LGHDT, CDR2 YNNKEL (reference sequence). DNA for the CDR3: TGTGCCAGCAGCCCGGGACAGGGTTTGAACTACACCTTC. Its protein product is CASSPGQGLNYTF.

The J gene is TRBJ1-1, the V gene TRBV5-1; D uncertain. The V end lost 7 bases, the J end lost 0 bases, and 10 bases lay between the germline ends. The CDR3 is 13 amino acids. Germline-derived CDR1 and CDR2 are SGHRS and YFSETQ. In nucleotides, the CDR3 is TGCGCCAGCGTAGGGAATGTGAACACTGAAGCTTTCTTT. This gives the protein CASVGNVNTEAFF. Using reference TRBV5-1 and TRBJ1-1 for the parts outside the CDR3, the full variable domain is KAGVTQTPRYLIKTRGQQVTLSCSPISGHRSVSWYQQTPGQGLQFLFEYFSETQRNKGNFPGRFSGRQFSNSRSEMNVSTLELGDSALYLCASVGNVNTEAFFGQGTRLTVV.

The chain combines TRBV10-3 with TRBJ1-5, with a tentative D call TRBD1 (6 bases). The CDR3 loop spans 13 amino acids. Trimming took 10 bases from V and 2 from J, leaving 12 bases between them. Looked up from germline, CDR1 is ENHRY and CDR2 is SYGVKD. CDR3 DNA sequence: TGTGCCACGTCGGGGGGCGGCAATCAGCCCCAGCATTTT. This sequence encodes CATSGGGNQPQHF.

The chain is built from TRBV9 and TRBJ2-7; 8 nucleotides align to TRBD2. The germline CDR1 and CDR2 sequences are SGDLS and YYNGEE. The CDR3 length is 15 residues. V shed 5 bases and J 8 bases; nucleotides not matched to a gene: 15. CDR3 nucleotide sequence: TGTGCCAGCAGTGCCCGTAGCGGGGAAGTGGTCAAGCAGTACTTC. It is translated as CASSARSGEVVKQYF.

The chain links TRBV5-1 to TRBJ2-5, with TRBD2 matching over 7 bases. The germline gives CDR1 SGHRS, CDR2 YFSETQ. Germline trimming cut 4 bases from V and 5 bases from J; bases unmatched to any gene: 2. The CDR3 is 12 amino acids. CDR3 loop: CASSRGGETQYF. The DNA of the CDR3 is TGCGCCAGCAGCAGGGGAGGGGAGACCCAGTACTTC.

The chain joins TRBV6-5 to TRBJ1-3; TRBD1 is a possible D gene (5 bases). CDR1 is MNHEY and CDR2 is SVGAGI in the germline V gene. The CDR3 has 16 amino acids. Trimming took off 2 bases at V and 4 bases at J, with 15 bases between the two ends. CDR3 sequence: CASSYGGGAAGNTIYF. As DNA, the CDR3 is TGTGCCAGCAGTTACGGAGGAGGGGCAGCGGGAAACACCATATATTTT.

The rearrangement uses TRBV28 and TRBJ1-1; perhaps TRBD1 as D (6 bases). V shed 7 bases and J shed 0 bases, with 21 bases lying between them. The CDR3 runs 17 residues. CDR1 and CDR2 from the germline V gene are MDHEN and SYDVKM. The CDR3 region is CASTPPQRQDMNTEAFF. The CDR3 DNA reads as TGTGCCAGCACCCCTCCCCAAAGACAGGACATGAACACTGAAGCTTTCTTT.

The chain has TRBV5-5 and TRBJ2-5; weak D call: TRBD1 (6 bases). The germline V and J ends were trimmed by 4 bases and 3 bases, with 10 bases remaining between them. The V gene's germline CDR1 is SGHKS and CDR2 YYEKEE (reference sequence). The CDR3 runs 13 residues. CDR3: CASSLTGEETQYF. The DNA for the CDR3 is TGTGCCAGCAGCCTGACAGGTGAAGAGACCCAGTACTTC.

The chain recombines TRBV30 with TRBJ1-2; D is unclear. With 4 bases removed from V and 4 bases from J, the gap between germline ends came to 7 bases. Germline V gene lookup returns CDR1 GTSNPN and CDR2 SVGIG (reference sequence). This CDR3 has 11 amino acids. CDR3 DNA sequence: TGTGCCTGGAAGAATATCTATGGCTACACCTTC. Translated: CAWKNIYGYTF.

The genes are TRBV19 and TRBJ1-4, with D tentatively TRBD1 (6 bases). This CDR3 is built from 15 residues. The V gene lost 5 bases and the J gene lost 4 bases, with 14 bases spanning the gap. Germline V gives CDR1 LNHDA, CDR2 SQIVND (reference sequence). CDR3 sequence: CASSLGHQVNEKLFF. CDR3 in DNA: TGTGCCAGTAGTCTGGGACATCAAGTTAATGAAAAACTGTTTTTT.

The gene calls are TRBV4-2 and TRBJ1-6; possibly TRBD1 for D (5 bases). Germline V gives CDR1 LGHNA, CDR2 YNFKEQ. The CDR3 is made up of 15 amino acids. The V gene lost 1 base and the J gene lost 7 bases, with 11 bases spanning the gap. The chain's CDR3 is CASSQGDSNNSPLHF. The CDR3 DNA is TGTGCCAGCAGCCAAGGGGACTCAAACAATTCACCCCTCCACTTT.

The rearrangement joins TRBV7-3 to TRBJ1-6; D gene ambiguous. V lost 2 bases, J lost 4 bases, and 6 bases lay in between. Germline assignment: CDR1 SGHTA and CDR2 FQGTGA. This CDR3 has 14 amino acids. CDR3 protein: CASSLGPYNSPLHF. As DNA, the CDR3 is TGTGCCAGCAGCTTAGGGCCTTATAATTCACCCCTCCACTTT.

The CDR3 sequence is CAISESQAYQETQYF. Written as DNA, the CDR3 is TGTGCCATCAGTGAGTCTCAGGCTTACCAAGAGACCCAGTACTTC. The chain is built from TRBV10-3 and TRBJ2-5; D unresolved. Trimming took off 0 bases at V and 0 bases at J, with 8 bases between the two ends. CDR1 and CDR2 (germline): ENHRY, SYGVKD. CDR3 length equals 15 residues.

J is TRBJ1-5 and V is TRBV5-5; 9 bases fit TRBD1. V dropped 2 bases and J dropped 0; count of bases not matched to a gene: 15. The CDR3 has 20 amino acids. The germline CDR1 and CDR2 sequences are SGHKS and YYEKEE (reference sequence). The CDR3 sequence is CASSLFGTGTAFYSNQPQHF. DNA for the CDR3: TGTGCCAGCAGCTTATTTGGGACAGGGACTGCCTTTTATAGCAATCAGCCCCAGCATTTT.

This chain joins TRBV21-1 and TRBJ2-3; TRBD2 is taken as the D call from the table, unchecked against the DNA. TRBV21-1 is an annotated pseudogene. This CDR3 has 20 residues. This CDR3 is CASSKSPEGLAGGTRDTQYF. DNA of the CDR3: TGTGCCAGCAGCAAAAGCCCTGAGGGCCTAGCGGGGGGAACAAGGGATACGCAGTATTTT.

This CDR3 reads CASSTRGAIYNEQFF. For the CDR3, the DNA is TGTGCCAGCAGCACCAGGGGGGCGATCTACAATGAGCAGTTCTTC. The gene calls are TRBV6-5 and TRBJ2-1, with D possibly matching TRBD1 (7 bases). Looked up from germline, CDR1 is MNHEY and CDR2 is SVGAGI. The CDR3 totals 15 residues. V lost 6 bases, J lost 3 bases, and 15 bases lay in between.

The chain has TRBV6-2 or TRBV6-3 and TRBJ1-5; D might be TRBD1 (5 bases). There are 15 residues in the CDR3. Trimming took off 4 bases at V and 0 bases at J, with 10 bases between the two ends. Germline CDR1 MNHEY, CDR2 SVGEGT. The CDR3 DNA reads TGTGCCAGCAGTTGGACACCTTATAGCAATCAGCCCCAGCATTTT. Translated: CASSWTPYSNQPQHF.

The gene calls are TRBV11-2 and TRBJ2-1; 11 nucleotides agree with TRBD2. V shed 6 bases, J shed 3 bases, and the junction held 4 bases outside the gene matches. The V gene's germline CDR1 is SGHAT and CDR2 FQNNGV. The CDR3 runs 15 residues. CDR3 sequence reads: CASSSSGGLYNEQFF. Written as DNA, the CDR3 is TGTGCCAGCAGTTCTAGCGGGGGGCTCTACAATGAGCAGTTCTTC.

The rearrangement joins TRBV11-2 to TRBJ2-3; 8 nucleotides line up with TRBD1. Germline V gene data show CDR1 as SGHAT and CDR2 as FQNNGV. The CDR3 loop spans 14 amino acids. The V gene end was trimmed by 7 bases and the J gene end by 0 bases; junction bases not matched to a gene: 3. The CDR3 sequence: CASTGQASTDTQYF. CDR3 DNA: TGTGCCAGCACGGGACAGGCGAGCACAGATACGCAGTATTTT.

The chain is built from TRBV5-1 and TRBJ1-1, with 7 bases lining up with TRBD1. With V trimmed by 4 bases and J by 4 bases, 13 bases remained unmatched. The germline gives CDR1 SGHRS, CDR2 YFSETQ. The CDR3 loop spans 16 amino acids. CDR3 loop: CASSTQGPPLGTEAFF. The CDR3 nucleotides read TGCGCCAGCAGCACACAGGGGCCCCCCTTGGGCACTGAAGCTTTCTTT.

The CDR3 here is CASSHGTQYEQYF. The CDR3 DNA reads as TGTGCCAGCAGCCACGGGACGCAATACGAGCAGTACTTC. The V and J genes are TRBV14 and TRBJ2-7; perhaps D is TRBD1 or TRBD2 (5 bases each). This CDR3 contains 13 residues. V was trimmed by 3 bases and J by 4 bases, leaving 10 bases between them. Germline lookup yields CDR1 SGHDN and CDR2 FVKESK.

This sequence joins TRBV12-3 or TRBV12-4 and TRBJ1-1; D not resolved. This CDR3 has 12 amino acids. V lost 2 bases to trimming and J lost 11 bases, with 12 bases between them. CDR3 nucleotides: TGTGCCAGCAGTTTAACGGGTCGAGGGGCTTTCTTT. Protein: CASSLTGRGAFF.

The chain has TRBV30 and TRBJ1-5, with a tentative D call TRBD1 (6 bases). Germline-derived CDR1 and CDR2 are GTSNPN and SVGIG (reference sequence). V lost 2 bases, J lost 5 bases, and 13 bases lay in between. This CDR3 contains 14 residues. The CDR3 sequence: CAWSRGGRDQPQHF. CDR3 DNA: TGTGCCTGGAGTAGGGGGGGCCGAGATCAGCCCCAGCATTTT.

The chain is built from TRBV27 and TRBJ1-5; tentative D call: TRBD1 (5 bases). Trimming shortened V by 4 bases and J by 0 bases, and 10 bases separated the two germline ends. CDR3 length equals 15 residues. Germline V gene lookup returns CDR1 MNHEY and CDR2 SMNVEV (reference sequence). The CDR3 loop is CASSSGTDSNQPQHF. The CDR3 nucleotides are TGTGCCAGCAGTTCCGGGACGGATAGCAATCAGCCCCAGCATTTT.

The chain couples TRBV19 to TRBJ2-2; the match to TRBD1 covers 9 bases. V was clipped by 4 bases and J by 3 bases; unmatched bases: 6. Germline V gene lookup returns CDR1 LNHDA and CDR2 SQIVND (reference sequence). The CDR3 runs 16 residues. The CDR3 is CASSTGTGRYTGELFF. The CDR3 region has the DNA TGTGCCAGTAGTACCGGGACAGGGCGGTACACCGGGGAGCTGTTTTTT.

This chain uses TRBV2 with TRBJ2-2, with no clear D. From germline, CDR1 is SNHLY and CDR2 FYNNEI. The CDR3 sequence is 14 residues long. The V and J ends lost 1 base and 7 bases respectively, with 10 bases between them. In DNA, the CDR3 is TGTGCCAGCAGTGAAGAAGGTGTGAGCGGGGAGCTGTTTTTT. It codes for CASSEEGVSGELFF. The complete variable domain, with remaining parts taken from reference TRBV2 and TRBJ2-2, reads EPEVTQTPSHQVTQMGQEVILRCVPISNHLYFYWYRQILGQKVEFLVSFYNNEISEKSEIFDDQFSVERPDGSNFTLKIRSTKLEDSAMYFCASSEEGVSGELFFGEGSRLTVL.

The chain employs TRBV18 and TRBJ1-1, with a weak D call TRBD1 (5 bases). The CDR3 covers 12 residues. The germline V gene has CDR1 KGHSH and CDR2 LQKENI. Trimming stripped 2 bases from V and 13 bases from J, with 14 bases between. CDR3 DNA: TGTGCCAGCTCACCAGGGCAGGGAAGTGGTTTCTTT. Translation: CASSPGQGSGFF.

The rearrangement links TRBV28 to TRBJ1-4; 10 positions match TRBD1. The CDR3 has 15 residues. Germline CDR1 reads MDHEN; CDR2 reads SYDVKM. Germline trimming cut 3 bases from V and 7 bases from J; bases unmatched to any gene: 5. The CDR3 sequence is CASSFRTGGFEKLFF. For the CDR3, the DNA is TGTGCCAGCAGTTTTCGGACAGGGGGGTTTGAAAAACTGTTTTTT.

This sequence joins TRBV4-1 and TRBJ2-1; D is unresolved. CDR1 is MGHRA, CDR2 YSYEKL, per germline. Trimming took 0 bases from V and 3 from J, leaving 3 bases between them. This CDR3 contains 13 residues. In DNA form, the CDR3 reads TGCGCCAGCAGCCAAGAGGACTACAATGAGCAGTTCTTC. This sequence encodes CASSQEDYNEQFF.

The chain combines TRBV27 with TRBJ1-3; D is unresolved. V lost 0 bases and J 4 bases, leaving 4 bases between the germline ends. The CDR3 totals 13 residues. CDR1 and CDR2 from the germline V gene are MNHEY and SMNVEV (reference sequence). The CDR3 sequence: CASSLSGGNTIYF. In DNA, the CDR3 is TGTGCCAGCAGTTTATCCGGAGGAAACACCATATATTTT.